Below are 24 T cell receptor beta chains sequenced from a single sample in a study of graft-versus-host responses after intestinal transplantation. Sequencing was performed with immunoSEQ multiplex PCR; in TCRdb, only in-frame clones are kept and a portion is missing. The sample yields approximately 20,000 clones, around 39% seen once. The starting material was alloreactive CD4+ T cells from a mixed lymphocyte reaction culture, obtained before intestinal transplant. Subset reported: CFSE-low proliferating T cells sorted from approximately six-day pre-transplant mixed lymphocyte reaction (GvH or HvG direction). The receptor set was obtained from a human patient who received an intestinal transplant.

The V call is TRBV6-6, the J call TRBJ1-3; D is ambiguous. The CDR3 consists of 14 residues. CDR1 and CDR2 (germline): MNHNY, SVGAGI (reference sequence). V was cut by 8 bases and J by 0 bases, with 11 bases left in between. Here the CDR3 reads CASRPTLSGNTIYF. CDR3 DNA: TGTGCCAGCCGCCCCACTCTCTCTGGAAACACCATATATTTT.

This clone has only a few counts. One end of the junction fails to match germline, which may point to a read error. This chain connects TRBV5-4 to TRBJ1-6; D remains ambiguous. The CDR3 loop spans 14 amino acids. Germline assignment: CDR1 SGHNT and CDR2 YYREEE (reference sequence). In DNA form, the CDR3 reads TGTGCCAGCAGCTTGGTTGGGCGCAATTCCCCCCTCCACTTT. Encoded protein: CASSLVGRNSPLHF.

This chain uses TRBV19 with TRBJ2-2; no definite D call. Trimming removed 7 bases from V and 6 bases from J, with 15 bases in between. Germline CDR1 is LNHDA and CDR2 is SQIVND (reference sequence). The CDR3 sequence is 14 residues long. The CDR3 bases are TGTGCCAGTAAGGCTAAAGGGTACCCCGGGGAGCTGTTTTTT. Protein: CASKAKGYPGELFF.

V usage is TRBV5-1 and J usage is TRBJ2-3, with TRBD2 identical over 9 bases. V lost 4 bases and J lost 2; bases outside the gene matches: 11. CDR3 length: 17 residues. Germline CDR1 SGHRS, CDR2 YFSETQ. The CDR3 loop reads CASSLSSGAIFTDTQYF. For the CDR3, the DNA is TGCGCCAGCAGCCTGTCTAGCGGGGCTATCTTCACAGATACGCAGTATTTT.

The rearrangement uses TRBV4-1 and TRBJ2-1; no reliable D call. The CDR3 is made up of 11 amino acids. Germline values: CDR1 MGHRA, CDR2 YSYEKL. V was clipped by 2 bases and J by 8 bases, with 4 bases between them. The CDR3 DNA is TGCGCCAGCAGCCAATCTCATGAGCAGTTCTTC. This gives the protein CASSQSHEQFF.

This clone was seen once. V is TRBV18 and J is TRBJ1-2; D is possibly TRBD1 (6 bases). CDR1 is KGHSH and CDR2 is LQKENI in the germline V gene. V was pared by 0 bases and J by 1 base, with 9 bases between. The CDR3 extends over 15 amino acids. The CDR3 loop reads CASSPPAGDNYGYTF. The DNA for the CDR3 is TGTGCCAGCTCACCACCGGCAGGGGATAACTATGGCTACACCTTC. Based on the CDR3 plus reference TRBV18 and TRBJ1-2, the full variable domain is NAGVMQNPRHLVRRRGQEARLRCSPMKGHSHVYWYRQLPEEGLKFMVYLQKENIIDESGMPKERFSAEFPKEGPSILRIQQVVRGDSAAYFCASSPPAGDNYGYTFGSGTRLTVV.

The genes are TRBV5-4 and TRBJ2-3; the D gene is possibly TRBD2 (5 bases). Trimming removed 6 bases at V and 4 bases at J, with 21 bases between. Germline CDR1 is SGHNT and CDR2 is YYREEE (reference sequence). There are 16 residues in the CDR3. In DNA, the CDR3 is TGTGCCAGCATCACGGATCCGGGGAGAAAGCCAGATACGCAGTATTTT. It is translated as CASITDPGRKPDTQYF.

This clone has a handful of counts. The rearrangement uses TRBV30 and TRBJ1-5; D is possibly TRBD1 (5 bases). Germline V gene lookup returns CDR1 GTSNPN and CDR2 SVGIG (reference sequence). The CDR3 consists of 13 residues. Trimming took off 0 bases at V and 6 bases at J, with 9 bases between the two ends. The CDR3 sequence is CAWSVRGAQPQHF. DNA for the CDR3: TGTGCCTGGAGTGTACGAGGGGCTCAGCCCCAGCATTTT.

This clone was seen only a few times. The CDR3 nucleotides are TGTGCCAGCAGCGCAAGACAGGGCTGGAATTCACCCCTCCACTTT. Protein product: CASSARQGWNSPLHF. The chain couples TRBV7-2 to TRBJ1-6; TRBD1 agrees at 7 bases. This CDR3 has 15 residues. CDR1 is SGHTA and CDR2 is FQGNSA in the germline V gene. The J segment lost 7 bases and the V segment lost 5 bases, leaving 8 bases of the junction unmatched. The full variable domain, rest sourced from reference TRBV7-2 and TRBJ1-6, is GAGVSQSPSNKVTEKGKDVELRCDPISGHTALYWYRQSLGQGLEFLIYFQGNSAPDKSGLPSDRFSAERTGGSVSTLTIQRTQQEDSAVYLCASSARQGWNSPLHFGNGTRLTVT.

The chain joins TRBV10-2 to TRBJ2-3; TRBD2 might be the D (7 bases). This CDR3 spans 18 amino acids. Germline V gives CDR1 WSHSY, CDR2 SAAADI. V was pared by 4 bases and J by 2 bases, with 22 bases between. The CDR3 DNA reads TGCGCCAGCAGTGGACGAGGGGAGCGGGGACACCACACAGATACGCAGTATTTT. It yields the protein CASSGRGERGHHTDTQYF.

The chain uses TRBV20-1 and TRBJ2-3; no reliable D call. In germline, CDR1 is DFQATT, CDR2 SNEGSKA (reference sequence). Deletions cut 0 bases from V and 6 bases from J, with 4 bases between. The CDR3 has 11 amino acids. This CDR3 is CSARDLDTQYF. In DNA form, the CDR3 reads TGCAGTGCTAGAGATCTGGATACGCAGTATTTT.

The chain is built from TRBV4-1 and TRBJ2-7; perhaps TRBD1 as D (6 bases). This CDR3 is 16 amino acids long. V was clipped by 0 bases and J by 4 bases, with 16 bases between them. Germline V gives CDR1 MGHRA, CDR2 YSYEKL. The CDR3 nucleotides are TGCGCCAGCAGCCAAGAAGTATCCAGGGGCCCGTACGAGCAGTACTTC. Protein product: CASSQEVSRGPYEQYF.

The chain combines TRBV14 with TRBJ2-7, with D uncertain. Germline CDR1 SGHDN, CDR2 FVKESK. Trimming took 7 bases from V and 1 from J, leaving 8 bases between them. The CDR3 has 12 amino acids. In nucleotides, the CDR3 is TGTGCCAGCAAGGGCAGTTCCTACGAGCAGTACTTC. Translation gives CASKGSSYEQYF.

The CDR3, as DNA: TGTGCCAGCAGCTTGGCCGCAAGCCGCCCTGAAGCTTTCTTT. Translation gives CASSLAASRPEAFF. V and J are TRBV5-5 and TRBJ1-1; D unresolved. Germline V gene lookup returns CDR1 SGHKS and CDR2 YYEKEE (reference sequence). V was clipped by 0 bases and J by 6 bases, with 12 bases between them. This CDR3 has 14 residues.

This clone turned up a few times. For the CDR3, the DNA is TGTGCCAGCAGCTTAGGCGGGGGGCCCCAAGAGACCCAGTACTTC. Translating gives CASSLGGGPQETQYF. V usage is TRBV7-9 and J usage is TRBJ2-5, with TRBD2 identical over 8 bases. The CDR3 runs 15 residues. CDR1 and CDR2 from the germline V gene are SEHNR and FQNEAQ (reference sequence). V shed 1 base, J shed 1 base, and the junction held 2 bases outside the gene matches.

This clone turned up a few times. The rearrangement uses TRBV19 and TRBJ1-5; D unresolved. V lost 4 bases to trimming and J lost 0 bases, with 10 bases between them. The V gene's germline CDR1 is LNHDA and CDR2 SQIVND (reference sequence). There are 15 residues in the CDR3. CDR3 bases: TGTGCCAGTAGTACAACACTCTATAGCAATCAGCCCCAGCATTTT. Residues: CASSTTLYSNQPQHF.

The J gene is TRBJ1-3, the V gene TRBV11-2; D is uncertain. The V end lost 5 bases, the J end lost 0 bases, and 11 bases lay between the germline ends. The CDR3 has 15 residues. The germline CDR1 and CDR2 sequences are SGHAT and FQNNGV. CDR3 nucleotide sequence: TGTGCCAGCAGCGCTCGACACATCTCTGGAAACACCATATATTTT. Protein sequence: CASSARHISGNTIYF.

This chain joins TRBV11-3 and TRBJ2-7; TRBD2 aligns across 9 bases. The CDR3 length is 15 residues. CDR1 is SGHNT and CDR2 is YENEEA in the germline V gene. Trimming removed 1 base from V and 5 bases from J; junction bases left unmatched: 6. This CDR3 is CASSLVGGGANEQYF. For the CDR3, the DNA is TGTGCCAGCAGCTTAGTAGGCGGGGGGGCTAACGAGCAGTACTTC.

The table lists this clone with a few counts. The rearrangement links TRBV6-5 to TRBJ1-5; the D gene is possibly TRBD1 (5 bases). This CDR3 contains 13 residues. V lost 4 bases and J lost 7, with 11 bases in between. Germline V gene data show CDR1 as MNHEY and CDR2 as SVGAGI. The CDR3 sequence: CASSSRVSQPQHF. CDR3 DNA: TGTGCCAGCAGTTCCAGGGTCAGCCAGCCCCAGCATTTT.

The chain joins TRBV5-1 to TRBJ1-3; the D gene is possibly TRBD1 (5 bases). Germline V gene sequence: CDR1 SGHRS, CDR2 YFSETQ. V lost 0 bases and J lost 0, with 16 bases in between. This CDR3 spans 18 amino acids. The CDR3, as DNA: TGCGCCAGCAGCTTGGTTGTCACAGGCGGAAGCTCTGGAAACACCATATATTTT. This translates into CASSLVVTGGSSGNTIYF.

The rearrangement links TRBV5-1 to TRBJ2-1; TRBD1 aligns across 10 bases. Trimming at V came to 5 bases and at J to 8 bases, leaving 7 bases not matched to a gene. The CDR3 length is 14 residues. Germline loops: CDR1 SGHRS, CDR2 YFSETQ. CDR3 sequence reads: CASRPGQGSDEQFF. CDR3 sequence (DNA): TGCGCCAGCAGACCGGGACAGGGGAGCGATGAGCAGTTCTTC.

This chain's CDR3 is CASSFGQNTGELFF. The CDR3 nucleotides read TGTGCCAGCAGCTTTGGACAGAACACCGGGGAGCTGTTTTTT. V is TRBV7-7 and J is TRBJ2-2; possibly TRBD1 for D (5 bases). The V end was cut by 3 bases, the J end by 1 base, with 6 bases between. CDR1 and CDR2 from the germline V gene are SSHAT and FNYEAQ (reference sequence). CDR3 length: 14 amino acids.

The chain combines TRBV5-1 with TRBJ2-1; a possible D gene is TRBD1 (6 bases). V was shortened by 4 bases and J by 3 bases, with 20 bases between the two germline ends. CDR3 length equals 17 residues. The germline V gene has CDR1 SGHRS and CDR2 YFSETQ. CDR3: CASSPIESGGVYNEQFF. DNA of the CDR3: TGCGCCAGCAGCCCCATTGAAAGTGGGGGCGTCTACAATGAGCAGTTCTTC.

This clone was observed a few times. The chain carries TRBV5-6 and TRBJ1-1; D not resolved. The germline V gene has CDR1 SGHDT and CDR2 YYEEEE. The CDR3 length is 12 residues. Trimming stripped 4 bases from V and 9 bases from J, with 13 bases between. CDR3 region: CASSLRTGKAFF. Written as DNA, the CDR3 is TGTGCCAGCAGCCTCCGGACGGGAAAAGCTTTCTTT.